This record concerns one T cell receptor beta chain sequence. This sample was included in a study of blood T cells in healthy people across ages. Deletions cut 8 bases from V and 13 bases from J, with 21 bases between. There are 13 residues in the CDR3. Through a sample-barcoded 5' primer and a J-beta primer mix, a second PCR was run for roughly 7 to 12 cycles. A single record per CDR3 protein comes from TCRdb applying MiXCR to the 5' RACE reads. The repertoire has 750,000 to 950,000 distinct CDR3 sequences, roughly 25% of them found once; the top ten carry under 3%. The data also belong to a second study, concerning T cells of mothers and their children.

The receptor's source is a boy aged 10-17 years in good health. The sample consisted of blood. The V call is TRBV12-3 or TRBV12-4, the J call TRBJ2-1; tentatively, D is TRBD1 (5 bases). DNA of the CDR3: TGTGCCAGCGGGAAGGACACCGGAGAGTCCCAGTTCTTC. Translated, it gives CASGKDTGESQFF.